This passage covers 15 T cell receptor beta chains from one sample sequenced in a study of response to subunit inactivated influenza vaccine. TCRdb analysed the RT-PCR reads with MiXCR anew, one entry per CDR3 protein. This sample yields 530,000 or so distinct CDR3 sequences, of which around 13% are seen a single time; around 10% belongs to the top ten. The material sequenced was PBMCs from blood, taken 11 to 12 days after vaccination. These receptors all come from a man aged 45-60 years who received an inactivated influenza vaccine.

A few counts support this clonotype. The chain links TRBV12-3 or TRBV12-4 to TRBJ1-5; TRBD1 is a possible D gene (6 bases). With 2 bases removed from V and 4 bases from J, the gap between germline ends came to 9 bases. CDR3 length equals 14 residues. Here the CDR3 reads CASSLQGTNQPQHF. The CDR3 DNA reads as TGTGCCAGCAGTTTACAGGGGACTAATCAGCCCCAGCATTTT.

The chain employs TRBV4-1 and TRBJ1-5; 9 bases match TRBD1. This CDR3 comprises 15 residues. Germline V gene lookup returns CDR1 MGHRA and CDR2 YSYEKL. V lost 4 bases and J lost 5; bases outside the gene matches: 6. CDR3 residues: CASSRSDRGDQPQHF. CDR3 DNA sequence: TGCGCCAGCAGCCGGTCAGACAGGGGGGATCAGCCCCAGCATTTT.

The V call is TRBV12-3 or TRBV12-4, the J call TRBJ1-4, with unresolved D. The CDR3 sequence is 13 residues long. The ends were cut back, 1 base at V and 7 bases at J, with 7 bases in the middle. CDR3 in amino acids: CASSLETVEKLFF. The CDR3 bases are TGTGCCAGCAGTTTAGAGACGGTTGAAAAACTGTTTTTT.

The chain has TRBV5-5 and TRBJ1-6; D remains ambiguous. The germline V gene has CDR1 SGHKS and CDR2 YYEKEE (reference sequence). The CDR3 is 15 amino acids. The germline V and J ends were trimmed by 4 bases and 5 bases, with 13 bases remaining between them. The CDR3 DNA is TGTGCCAGCAGCGCTTTACAGAACGATAATTCACCCCTCCACTTT. It codes for CASSALQNDNSPLHF.

The rearrangement links TRBV7-8 to TRBJ1-3; 7 bases are a match to TRBD1. The length of the CDR3 is 15 residues. The germline gives CDR1 SGHVS, CDR2 FQNEAQ. Trimming cost V 4 bases and J 2 bases; bases outside gene matches: 5. CDR3 loop: CASSSRDSAGNTIYF. The CDR3 nucleotides read TGTGCCAGCAGCTCCCGGGACAGTGCTGGAAACACCATATATTTT.

The chain combines TRBV4-3 with TRBJ2-4; D remains unclear. With 0 bases removed from V and 3 bases from J, the gap between germline ends came to 12 bases. Germline assignment: CDR1 LGHNA and CDR2 YSLEER. This CDR3 spans 16 amino acids. The CDR3 protein is CASSQDARVGKNIQYF. In DNA form, the CDR3 reads TGCGCCAGCAGCCAAGACGCCAGAGTGGGCAAAAACATTCAGTACTTC.

In its sample, this clonotype was seen a few times. The V call is TRBV7-2, the J call TRBJ1-5; TRBD1 matches 7 bases. This CDR3 has 15 residues. V trimming: 5 bases; J trimming: 5 bases; junction bases outside the gene matches: 9. The germline V gene encodes CDR1 SGHTA and CDR2 FQGNSA. The CDR3 coding sequence is TGTGCCAGCAGCCCAAAGGTAGGGGGCTATCAGCCCCAGCATTTT. It translates to CASSPKVGGYQPQHF. Combining the CDR3 with reference TRBV7-2 and TRBJ1-5 gives the whole variable domain GAGVSQSPSNKVTEKGKDVELRCDPISGHTALYWYRQSLGQGLEFLIYFQGNSAPDKSGLPSDRFSAERTGGSVSTLTIQRTQQEDSAVYLCASSPKVGGYQPQHFGDGTRLSIL.

The table lists this clonotype with a few counts. The DNA of the CDR3 is TGTGCCAGCAGCCGAGCCGGCGGCCTGGGCCAGTACTTC. As protein: CASSRAGGLGQYF. This chain connects TRBV7-2 to TRBJ2-7, with D hard to call. Germline CDR1 and CDR2: SGHTA and FQGNSA. V was clipped by 5 bases and J by 10 bases, with 18 bases between them. The CDR3 consists of 13 residues.

This clonotype appeared a single time. This sequence joins TRBV6-2 or TRBV6-3 and TRBJ1-1, with a weak D call TRBD1 (5 bases). CDR3 length equals 13 residues. Trimming took off 2 bases at V and 5 bases at J, with 9 bases between the two ends. CDR1 is MNHEY, CDR2 SVGEGT, per germline. CDR3 DNA: TGTGCCAGCAGTTACGAGGGGTATACTGAAGCTTTCTTT. Translated, it gives CASSYEGYTEAFF.

The V gene is TRBV27, the J gene TRBJ2-3; the D gene could be TRBD1 or TRBD2 (5 bases each). In germline, CDR1 is MNHEY, CDR2 SMNVEV (reference sequence). CDR3 size: 13 residues. V was clipped by 8 bases and J by 2 bases, with 11 bases between them. The CDR3 region has the DNA TGTGCCAGCTCTAGAGGGGCCACAGATACGCAGTATTTT. It yields the protein CASSRGATDTQYF.

This sequence joins TRBV10-3 and TRBJ2-7; D may be TRBD2 (6 bases). The CDR3 runs to 12 residues. Germline-derived CDR1 and CDR2 are ENHRY and SYGVKD. The V end was cut by 10 bases, the J end by 7 bases, with 17 bases between. CDR3 DNA: TGTGCCACCACACGGGACTTGGGGGAGCAGTACTTC. Protein sequence: CATTRDLGEQYF.

The chain joins TRBV13 to TRBJ1-1; TRBD1 agrees at 7 bases. The trim removed 5 bases at V and 1 base at J, leaving 4 bases unmatched. CDR1 PRHDT and CDR2 FYEKMQ come from the germline V gene (reference sequence). CDR3 length: 14 amino acids. In DNA form, the CDR3 reads TGTGCCAGCAGCCGCGCAGGGGGGAACACTGAAGCTTTCTTT. Protein sequence: CASSRAGGNTEAFF.

This clonotype showed up just once. The chain couples TRBV6-1 to TRBJ2-1; D is possibly TRBD2 (6 bases). The germline V gene encodes CDR1 MNHNS and CDR2 SASEGT. CDR3 length equals 14 residues. Trimming shortened V by 6 bases and J by 1 base, and 10 bases separated the two germline ends. The CDR3 reads CASSAEGSYNEQFF. As DNA, the CDR3 is TGTGCCAGCAGCGCGGAGGGGTCCTACAATGAGCAGTTCTTC.

This clonotype has a count of ten or more. The V and J genes are TRBV12-3 or TRBV12-4 and TRBJ1-2, with TRBD1 matching over 8 bases. CDR3 size: 11 residues. Trimming cost V 6 bases and J 8 bases; bases outside gene matches: 2. CDR3 in DNA: TGTGCCAGCAGCCCAGGGGGCGGCTACACCTTC. Amino acids: CASSPGGGYTF.

This clonotype was picked up a small number of times. The CDR3 protein is CASSLGPSEDEKLFF. Here the CDR3 DNA reads TGTGCCAGCAGTTTAGGACCGTCCGAGGATGAAAAACTGTTTTTT. The chain recombines TRBV28 with TRBJ1-4; no clear D gene. CDR3 size: 15 residues. Trimming took 2 bases from V and 6 from J, leaving 13 bases between them. Germline V lookup: CDR1 MDHEN, CDR2 SYDVKM. Variable domain in full (rest from reference TRBV28 and TRBJ1-4): DVKVTQSSRYLVKRTGEKVFLECVQDMDHENMFWYRQDPGLGLRLIYFSYDVKMKEKGDIPEGYSVSREKKERFSLILESASTNQTSMYLCASSLGPSEDEKLFFGSGTQLSVL.